This T cell receptor (beta chain) stems from a study of vaccination and CD4 T cells after COVID-19. Study results and limitations: 304 of 307 vaccine-specific clones from convalescent patients were spike mono-reactive. Post-infection sampling omitted early timepoints and covered relatively few convalescent patients.

Once obtained from cultured CD4+ T cells, the DNA was sequenced using the Oncomine TCR Beta short-read assay. TCRdb processed the PCR reads anew with MiXCR; each CDR3 protein has one entry. The sample includes around 5,400 distinct CDR3 sequences, 35% to 50% of them seen just once. Noted treatment: roughly ten-day PBMC culture with coronavirus spike peptide pools or control peptides (ViraFEST assay). This clonotype turned up a few times. Its antigen is undetermined. This sequence was found in a human donor who had recovered from COVID-19. Sequencing was carried out using CD4+ T cells from blood, cultured in vitro.

In nucleotides, the CDR3 is TGTGCCAGCAGCAGACAGGTTTCCACAGATACGCAGTATTTT. Its protein product is CASSRQVSTDTQYF. The rearrangement joins TRBV2 to TRBJ2-3, with TRBD1 as a possible D gene (6 bases). V was shortened by 6 bases and J by 2 bases, with 12 bases between the two germline ends. This CDR3 has 14 amino acids. CDR1 and CDR2 (germline): SNHLY, FYNNEI.